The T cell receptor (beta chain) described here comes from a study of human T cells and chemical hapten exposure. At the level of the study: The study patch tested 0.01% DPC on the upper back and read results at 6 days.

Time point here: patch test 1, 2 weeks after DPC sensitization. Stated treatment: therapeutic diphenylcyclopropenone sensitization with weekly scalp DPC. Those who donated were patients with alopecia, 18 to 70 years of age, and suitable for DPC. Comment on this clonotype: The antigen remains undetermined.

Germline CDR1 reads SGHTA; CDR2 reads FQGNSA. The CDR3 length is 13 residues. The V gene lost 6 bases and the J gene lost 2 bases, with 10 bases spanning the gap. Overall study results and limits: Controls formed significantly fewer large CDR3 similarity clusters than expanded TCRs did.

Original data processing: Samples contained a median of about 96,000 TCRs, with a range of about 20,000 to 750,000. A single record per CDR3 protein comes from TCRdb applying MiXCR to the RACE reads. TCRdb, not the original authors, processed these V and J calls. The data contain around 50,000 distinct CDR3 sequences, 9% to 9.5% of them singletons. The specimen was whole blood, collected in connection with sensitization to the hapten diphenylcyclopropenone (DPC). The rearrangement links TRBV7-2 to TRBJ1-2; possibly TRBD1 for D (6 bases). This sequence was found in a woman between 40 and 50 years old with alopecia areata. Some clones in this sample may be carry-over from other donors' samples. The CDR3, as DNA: TGTGCCAGCAGGGCTACAGGGAACTATGGCTACACCTTC. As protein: CASRATGNYGYTF.